The 32 T cell receptor beta chains below all came from one sample that was sequenced in a study of cytomegalovirus exposure and HLA in healthy donors (dated by TCRdb to 2017 to 2019). Library preparation was by the immunoSEQ multiplex PCR assay. The multiplex PCR relied on a mix of 60 forward primers for TCR Vbeta segments and 13 reverse primers for TCR Jbeta segments. TCRdb limited this immuneACCESS table to in-frame rearrangements with V and J called. A share of clones is missing; checked studies link under half to unresolved V genes, and the rest is unexplained. Across this sample there are around 210,000 clones, with 78% seen only once. The ten largest clones represent about 0.5% of the sample. Sequenced material: PBMCs. These receptors came from a boy aged 10-17 years in good health and CMV-seronegative.

The genes are TRBV6-6 and TRBJ1-5; maybe TRBD1 (5 bases). Germline-derived CDR1 and CDR2 are MNHNY and SVGAGI (reference sequence). CDR3 length equals 16 residues. With 2 bases removed from V and 1 base from J, the gap between germline ends came to 12 bases. CDR3 nucleotides: TGTGCCAGCAGTTACATTCCGACAGAAAGCAATCAGCCCCAGCATTTT. Amino acids: CASSYIPTESNQPQHF.

This chain links TRBV2 with TRBJ1-6; D gene uncertain. The CDR3 consists of 14 residues. Trimming shortened V by 8 bases and J by 9 bases, and 17 bases separated the two germline ends. Germline-derived CDR1 and CDR2 are SNHLY and FYNNEI. As DNA, the CDR3 is TGTGCCAGCGCCAAGCCTGCGCAGGCTTCACCCCTCCACTTT. Protein sequence: CASAKPAQASPLHF.

This clone turned up a few times. The V call is TRBV6-4, the J call TRBJ2-2; 12 positions match TRBD2. V lost 6 bases and J lost 2; bases outside the gene matches: 4. The CDR3 loop spans 16 amino acids. Germline CDR1 MRHNA, CDR2 SNTAGT. The CDR3 here is CASRRLAGDNTGELFF. The CDR3 DNA reads as TGTGCCAGCAGGAGACTAGCGGGAGATAACACCGGGGAGCTGTTTTTT.

This chain uses TRBV5-1 with TRBJ1-4; 9 bases align to TRBD1. Germline CDR1 reads SGHRS; CDR2 reads YFSETQ. Trimming removed 3 bases from V and 8 bases from J; junction bases left unmatched: 8. This CDR3 has 15 residues. The CDR3 nucleotides read TGCGCCAGCAGCTCGCAACAGGGGGCAGGCGAAAAACTGTTTTTT. Translation: CASSSQQGAGEKLFF.

This clone has more than one count but fewer than ten. J is TRBJ1-5 and V is TRBV2; tentative D call: TRBD1 (5 bases). V gave up 6 bases and J gave up 5 bases, with 14 bases separating them. The length of the CDR3 is 14 residues. Germline V lookup: CDR1 SNHLY, CDR2 FYNNEI. The CDR3 loop reads CASRLDSGDQPQHF. The CDR3 DNA reads as TGTGCCAGCAGACTCGACAGTGGGGATCAGCCCCAGCATTTT.

This rearrangement joins TRBV6-5 to TRBJ2-7; 9 bases align to TRBD1. V was clipped by 0 bases and J by 5 bases; unmatched bases: 8. Looked up from germline, CDR1 is MNHEY and CDR2 is SVGAGI. The CDR3 covers 16 residues. The CDR3 bases are TGTGCCAGCAGTTACTCACCGGGACAGGGTATCGACGAGCAGTACTTC. Protein: CASSYSPGQGIDEQYF.

The chain combines TRBV30 with TRBJ2-7, with D possibly being TRBD1 (6 bases). Germline V CDR1 and CDR2: GTSNPN, SVGIG (reference sequence). The CDR3 sequence is 16 residues long. V was shortened by 1 base and J by 6 bases, with 22 bases between the two germline ends. The CDR3 DNA sequence: TGTGCCTGGAGTGCCCGAGGAAGGGGGTCCGCAACCGAGCAGTACTTC. Translated, it gives CAWSARGRGSATEQYF. Drawing the rest from reference TRBV30 and TRBJ2-7, the complete variable domain is SQTIHQWPATLVQPVGSPLSLECTVEGTSNPNLYWYRQAAGRGLQLLFYSVGIGQISSEVPQNLSASRPQDRQFILSSKKLLLSDSGFYLCAWSARGRGSATEQYFGPGTRLTVT.

This clone was counted only a few times. The V and J genes are TRBV21-1 and TRBJ2-6; TRBD1 was called by the table and not checked on the DNA. TRBV21-1 is shown as a pseudogene. The CDR3 totals 20 residues. The CDR3 sequence is CASSKEGQGSPGSGANVLTF. CDR3 nucleotides: TGTGCCAGCAGCAAAGAAGGACAGGGTTCTCCCGGATCTGGGGCCAACGTCCTGACTTTC.

This clone was found once. The V and J genes are TRBV5-6 and TRBJ1-6; D not certain. This CDR3 region has 15 residues. Trimming pared 4 bases from V and 8 bases from J, leaving 16 bases between. From germline, CDR1 is SGHDT and CDR2 YYEEEE. The CDR3 DNA reads as TGTGCCAGCAGCCTTGACCCGGCGAGGTATTCACCCCTCCACTTT. Translating it yields CASSLDPARYSPLHF.

The chain employs TRBV10-2 and TRBJ2-5; TRBD1 matches at 8 bases. The CDR3 sequence is 14 residues long. Germline values: CDR1 WSHSY, CDR2 SAAADI. J gave up 5 bases and V 6 bases, and 8 bases lay outside the gene matches. CDR3 protein: CASRGQVWEETQYF. DNA for the CDR3: TGCGCCAGCAGGGGACAGGTCTGGGAGGAGACCCAGTACTTC.

The rearrangement links TRBV5-1 to TRBJ1-1; D uncertain. Trimming left V 9 bases short and J 7 bases short, with 16 bases between. This CDR3 spans 12 amino acids. Germline CDR1 and CDR2: SGHRS and YFSETQ. CDR3 bases: TGCGCCATCACCCAGCCCCAGCGTGAAGCTTTCTTT. Its translation: CAITQPQREAFF.

The chain recombines TRBV7-9 with TRBJ1-2, with 7 bases aligning to TRBD1. CDR1 and CDR2 (germline): SEHNR, FQNEAQ (reference sequence). Germline trimming cut 3 bases from V and 2 bases from J; bases unmatched to any gene: 3. This CDR3 contains 14 residues. CDR3 coding DNA: TGTGCCAGCAGCTTCGGGACAGCGAACTATGGCTACACCTTC. It codes for CASSFGTANYGYTF. The variable domain in full, completed from reference TRBV7-9 and TRBJ1-2, reads DTGVSQNPRHKITKRGQNVTFRCDPISEHNRLYWYRQTLGQGPEFLTYFQNEAQLEKSRLLSDRFSAERPKGSFSTLEIQRTEQGDSAMYLCASSFGTANYGYTFGSGTRLTVV.

The J gene is TRBJ1-4, the V gene TRBV5-1, with D unresolved. The CDR3 contains 14 residues. Deletions cut 3 bases from V and 3 bases from J, with 9 bases between. CDR1 and CDR2 from the germline V gene are SGHRS and YFSETQ. CDR3 coding DNA: TGCGCCAGCAGCTCGACACCTCCTAATGAAAAACTGTTTTTT. Translated: CASSSTPPNEKLFF.

The chain couples TRBV7-6 to TRBJ2-1; TRBD2 agrees at 8 bases. CDR3 length: 14 residues. V shed 5 bases and J 4 bases; nucleotides not matched to a gene: 4. Germline assignment: CDR1 SGHVS and CDR2 FNYEAQ. The CDR3 is CASSALAGYNEQFF. Written as DNA, the CDR3 is TGTGCCAGCAGCGCATTAGCGGGATACAATGAGCAGTTCTTC.

This clone was counted a few times. At one boundary the junction diverges from the germline segment, which might be a read error. Other nucleotide sequences from this sample produce the same CDR3. The V gene is TRBV7-9, the J gene TRBJ1-1; D gene unclear. The CDR3 consists of 13 residues. Germline loops: CDR1 SEHNR, CDR2 FQNEAQ (reference sequence). For the CDR3, the DNA is TGTGCCAGCATCTGGGCCCTGAACACTGAGGCTTTCTTT. Protein: CASIWALNTEAFF.

The gene calls are TRBV29-1 and TRBJ2-5; TRBD1 aligns across 8 bases. The V segment lost 3 bases and the J segment 4 bases; nucleotides outside the gene matches: 16. Looked up from germline, CDR1 is SQVTM and CDR2 is ANQGSEA. The CDR3 sequence is 17 residues long. CDR3 DNA sequence: TGCAGCGTTGAGATTAAGGGGATAAAAGGACAGGGAGAGACCCAGTACTTC. It encodes CSVEIKGIKGQGETQYF.

V gene TRBV7-6 combines with J gene TRBJ2-1; 16 bases are a match to TRBD2. This CDR3 has 17 amino acids. Germline V gene data show CDR1 as SGHVS and CDR2 as FNYEAQ. V lost 5 bases and J lost 8; bases outside the gene matches: 9. CDR3 in amino acids: CASSRGLAGGPVDEQFF. The CDR3 DNA is TGTGCCAGCAGCCGGGGACTAGCGGGAGGGCCTGTCGATGAGCAGTTCTTC.

V and J are TRBV6-1 and TRBJ2-4; maybe TRBD1 (6 bases). Trimming removed 6 bases at V and 4 bases at J, with 13 bases between. Germline V CDR1 and CDR2: MNHNS, SASEGT. The CDR3 is made up of 14 amino acids. The CDR3 region is CASRATDRKNIQYF. Here the CDR3 DNA reads TGTGCCAGCAGGGCTACGGACAGAAAAAACATTCAGTACTTC.

The chain is built from TRBV6-1 and TRBJ2-1; the match to TRBD2 covers 9 bases. The germline V gene has CDR1 MNHNS and CDR2 SASEGT. The J segment lost 8 bases and the V segment lost 8 bases, leaving 10 bases of the junction unmatched. The CDR3 runs to 14 residues. The CDR3 DNA sequence: TGTGCCAGCTGTCTAGCGGGATGGGAGCATGAGCAGTTCTTC. Protein product: CASCLAGWEHEQFF.

The chain combines TRBV2 with TRBJ1-2, with a weak D call TRBD1 (6 bases). V was pared by 4 bases and J by 3 bases, with 12 bases between. CDR3 size: 14 residues. Germline CDR1 and CDR2: SNHLY and FYNNEI. In DNA, the CDR3 is TGTGCCAGCAGTGGGGGGCAGGGAGACTATGGCTACACCTTC. Encoded protein: CASSGGQGDYGYTF.

The J gene is TRBJ2-2, the V gene TRBV6-5, with a weak D call TRBD2 (5 bases). The V end was cut by 2 bases, the J end by 3 bases, with 13 bases between. This CDR3 has 16 residues. CDR1 and CDR2 from the germline V gene are MNHEY and SVGAGI. CDR3 DNA: TGTGCCAGCAGTTACACTGAACTAGTGCACACCGGGGAGCTGTTTTTT. Protein sequence: CASSYTELVHTGELFF.

This clone has just a few counts. V usage is TRBV6-1 and J usage is TRBJ2-1; TRBD2 is a possible D gene (5 bases). Germline V gene data show CDR1 as MNHNS and CDR2 as SASEGT. This CDR3 has 13 amino acids. The germline V and J ends were trimmed by 6 bases and 8 bases, with 14 bases remaining between them. The CDR3 coding sequence is TGTGCCAGCAGGAACCGAGGGTCGGATGAGCAGTTCTTC. This sequence encodes CASRNRGSDEQFF.

This chain joins TRBV5-6 and TRBJ1-4; 7 bases fit TRBD1. This CDR3 spans 15 amino acids. The V and J ends lost 0 bases and 5 bases, in that order; junction bases with no gene match: 4. CDR1 is SGHDT and CDR2 is YYEEEE in the germline V gene. The CDR3 DNA sequence: TGTGCCAGCAGCTTGGTGGAGACAGGGAATGAAAAACTGTTTTTT. It yields the protein CASSLVETGNEKLFF.

The chain links TRBV30 to TRBJ2-1; 9 nucleotides align to TRBD1. The CDR3 runs to 14 residues. Germline CDR1 and CDR2: GTSNPN and SVGIG (reference sequence). Trimming removed 4 bases from V and 7 bases from J; junction bases left unmatched: 8. CDR3 coding DNA: TGTGCCTGGAAGATCGGACAGGGGCAGAATGAGCAGTTCTTC. Residues: CAWKIGQGQNEQFF.

The chain joins TRBV7-9 to TRBJ2-7; 7 nucleotides align to TRBD2. Trimming removed 5 bases from V and 0 bases from J; junction bases left unmatched: 7. This CDR3 spans 15 amino acids. From germline, CDR1 is SEHNR and CDR2 FQNEAQ (reference sequence). In DNA, the CDR3 is TGTGCCAGCAGCAGCGGGAAGGAGAGCTCCTACGAGCAGTACTTC. Protein product: CASSSGKESSYEQYF.

Details on this clone: A junction end diverges from the germline sequence, so it may reflect a read error. The chain joins TRBV30 to TRBJ2-3; TRBD2 is a possible D gene (7 bases). This CDR3 spans 14 amino acids. Germline assignment: CDR1 GTSNPN and CDR2 SVGIG (reference sequence). The CDR3 bases are TGTGCGTGGAATCGCGGGGGCAGCACAGATACGCAGTATTTT. This gives the protein CAWNRGGSTDTQYF.

The chain is built from TRBV4-1 and TRBJ2-1; 8 bases map to TRBD2. The ends lost 2 bases at V and 5 bases at J; junction bases unmatched: 8. The length of the CDR3 is 16 residues. Germline lookup yields CDR1 MGHRA and CDR2 YSYEKL. CDR3 protein: CASSQRGSGTHNEQFF. CDR3 sequence (DNA): TGCGCCAGCAGCCAAAGGGGTAGCGGGACCCACAATGAGCAGTTCTTC.

This chain uses TRBV29-1 with TRBJ1-1, with 8 nucleotides matching TRBD1. Looked up from germline, CDR1 is SQVTM and CDR2 is ANQGSEA. There are 13 residues in the CDR3. V lost 5 bases and J lost 1; bases outside the gene matches: 3. The CDR3 nucleotides read TGCAGCGTTAAACAGGGGGGGAACACTGAAGCTTTCTTT. Residues: CSVKQGGNTEAFF.

The gene calls are TRBV5-1 and TRBJ1-4; D remains unclear. This CDR3 has 15 residues. Between the trimmed V and J ends, which lost 0 bases and 4 bases, there was a span of 10 bases. The germline gives CDR1 SGHRS, CDR2 YFSETQ. CDR3 region: CASSLGAIGNEKLFF. The CDR3, as DNA: TGCGCCAGCAGCTTGGGGGCTATCGGTAATGAAAAACTGTTTTTT.

The V call is TRBV21-1, the J call TRBJ1-6. TRBV21-1 represents a pseudogene. The CDR3 is 13 residues long. CDR3 amino acids: CASSNGSGSPLHF. CDR3 DNA sequence: TGTGCCAGCAGCAACGGTAGCGGTTCACCCCTCCACTTT.

This clone was counted a few times. The chain links TRBV10-1 to TRBJ2-3; no clear D. The V gene lost 6 bases and the J gene lost 6 bases, with 16 bases spanning the gap. The CDR3 contains 14 residues. Germline V gene data show CDR1 as WNHNN and CDR2 as SYGVQD (reference sequence). The CDR3: CASSPIVGRDTQYF. As DNA, the CDR3 is TGCGCCAGCAGCCCAATTGTGGGCCGGGATACGCAGTATTTT.

This sequence joins TRBV11-3 and TRBJ2-2, with 11 bases lining up with TRBD1. The V segment lost 5 bases and the J segment 14 bases; nucleotides outside the gene matches: 4. Germline CDR1 is SGHNT and CDR2 is YENEEA. The CDR3 runs to 12 residues. CDR3 amino acids: CASSPRTGGLFF. The CDR3 DNA sequence: TGTGCCAGCAGCCCTCGGACAGGGGGCCTGTTTTTT.